This T cell receptor beta chain was documented in a study of T-cell reconstitution after alpha-beta-depleted transplantation in children. This clonotype has ten or more counts. Unique molecular identifiers were incorporated during preparation of the TCRbeta library. MiXCR, applied by TCRdb to the PCR reads, yields one record per CDR3 protein. This table holds almost 500,000 distinct CDR3 sequences, approximately 12% found once. This specimen was PBMCs from the stem cell graft donor, taken from the stem cell graft. This sequence was found in a human donor who donated a stem cell graft to a child with combined immunodeficiency.

This CDR3 is CASRGGGSSYEQYF. The DNA for the CDR3 is TGTGCCAGCAGGGGAGGGGGGAGCTCCTACGAGCAGTACTTC. The chain is built from TRBV6-2 or TRBV6-3 and TRBJ2-7; perhaps TRBD2 as D (7 bases). Deletions cut 6 bases from V and 0 bases from J, with 12 bases between. The length of the CDR3 is 14 residues. Germline V lookup: CDR1 MNHEY, CDR2 SVGEGT.